The present T cell receptor (beta chain) was sequenced within a study of T cells in Graves' hyperthyroidism and ophthalmopathy. Overall study findings and caveats: A model built on 13 V-J features separated ophthalmopathy from stable hyperthyroidism.

The V and J ends lost 0 bases and 2 bases respectively, with 10 bases between them. This CDR3 contains 15 residues. Germline V gene sequence: CDR1 MNHEY, CDR2 SVGAGI. Template material for amplifying TCR beta CDR3 regions consisted of RNA transcripts. The HTBI primer set served for first-round RT-PCR of the TCR CDR3. TCRdb re-derived calls from the multiplex PCR reads in MiXCR, one entry per CDR3 protein. This sample carries roughly 840,000 distinct CDR3 sequences, over 35% of them seen once, and the ten largest clones take approximately 10%. Turning to this clonotype: The target antigen is unknown.

Over 18 months, lack of ophthalmopathy progression marked Graves' hyperthyroidism as stable. The diagnoses drew upon clinical symptoms, serum thyroxine and TRAb, thyroid ultrasound and orbital computed tomography. The PBMCs were sourced from fresh peripheral blood (approximately 9.6 ml). Source material: blood. V is TRBV6-5 and J is TRBJ1-2, with D tentatively TRBD1 (6 bases). The receptor comes from a man aged 18 to 29 with Graves' hyperthyroidism. CDR3 sequence reads: CASSYSGTSNYGYTF. Here the CDR3 DNA reads TGTGCCAGCAGTTACTCGGGGACAAGCAACTATGGCTACACCTTC.